The 21 T cell receptor beta chains listed next were all sequenced from one sample in a study of blood T cell repertoires in COVID-19. Profiling relied on immunoSEQ multiplex PCR, and the TCRdb table lists in-frame clones only, not all of them. The sample shows under 95,000 clones, approximately 80% of them seen only once. Sequencing was done on a sample of peripheral blood. Receptors were obtained from a man between 65 and 85 years old with acute or convalescent COVID-19.

CDR3 sequence (DNA): TGTGCCAGTAGTATCCCGGACAGCTCCTACAATGAGCAGTTCTTC. This codes for CASSIPDSSYNEQFF. The V call is TRBV19, the J call TRBJ2-1; D is possibly TRBD1 (6 bases). Germline V gene data show CDR1 as LNHDA and CDR2 as SQIVND (reference sequence). Trimming pared 3 bases from V and 0 bases from J, leaving 9 bases between. The CDR3 is 15 residues long.

The gene calls are TRBV11-2 and TRBJ2-2, with TRBD1 identical over 7 bases. Germline V gene sequence: CDR1 SGHAT, CDR2 FQNNGV. This CDR3 has 13 amino acids. V trimming: 1 base; J trimming: 10 bases; junction bases outside the gene matches: 3. Here the CDR3 reads CASSLADREELFF. The CDR3 DNA sequence: TGTGCCAGCAGCTTAGCCGACAGGGAGGAGCTGTTTTTT.

The chain joins TRBV19 to TRBJ2-3; 10 bases line up with TRBD1. The CDR3 length is 13 residues. CDR1 and CDR2 from the germline V gene are LNHDA and SQIVND (reference sequence). The junction had 2 bases not matched to a gene; V was cut back by 7 bases and J by 4 bases. As DNA, the CDR3 is TGTGCCAGTAAGACAGGGGGCCCAGATACGCAGTATTTT. Protein product: CASKTGGPDTQYF.

In this sample, this clone turned up a few times. The J gene is TRBJ1-1, the V gene TRBV2, with 7 positions matching TRBD1. After removal of 9 bases from V and 6 bases from J, the junction contained 7 bases not matched to a gene. CDR1 SNHLY and CDR2 FYNNEI come from the germline V gene. This CDR3 is 12 amino acids long. CDR3 DNA sequence: TGTGCCAGTGAACAGGGGCTTCCTGAAGCTTTCTTT. Protein product: CASEQGLPEAFF.

The chain has TRBV19 and TRBJ2-7, with 7 bases aligning to TRBD1. The CDR3 runs 14 residues. The junction had 9 bases not matched to a gene; V was cut back by 5 bases and J by 5 bases. Germline values: CDR1 LNHDA, CDR2 SQIVND (reference sequence). The CDR3 protein is CASSPRQGDHEQYF. The CDR3 coding sequence is TGTGCCAGTAGTCCCCGACAGGGCGACCACGAGCAGTACTTC.

J is TRBJ1-1 and V is TRBV11-2, with D tentatively TRBD1 (5 bases). V was clipped by 1 base and J by 1 base, with 10 bases between them. Germline CDR1 SGHAT, CDR2 FQNNGV. This CDR3 is 15 amino acids long. The CDR3 DNA is TGTGCCAGCAGCTTAGTTGCAGGGTCGAACACTGAAGCTTTCTTT. Translated, it gives CASSLVAGSNTEAFF.

V usage is TRBV27 and J usage is TRBJ1-2; D is uncertain. Trimming removed 6 bases at V and 8 bases at J, with 22 bases between. The CDR3 covers 15 residues. Per the germline V gene, CDR1 is MNHEY and CDR2 is SMNVEV (reference sequence). CDR3 DNA: TGTGCCAGCAGGGCTTTCGGGGTGAGCGCTGGAGGCTACACCTTC. This encodes CASRAFGVSAGGYTF.

This rearrangement joins TRBV7-2 to TRBJ1-4; no clear D gene. V was shortened by 2 bases and J by 7 bases, with 8 bases between the two germline ends. CDR3 size: 13 residues. Per the germline V gene, CDR1 is SGHTA and CDR2 is FQGNSA. The DNA for the CDR3 is TGTGCCAGCAGCTTAATATTCGGTGAAAAACTGTTTTTT. This gives the protein CASSLIFGEKLFF.

The chain couples TRBV18 to TRBJ1-5, with TRBD1 identical over 9 bases. Germline CDR1 is KGHSH and CDR2 is LQKENI. The CDR3 is 14 amino acids. Losses at the gene ends were 4 bases for V and 4 bases for J; bases not matched to a gene: 2. CDR3 amino acids: CASSLDRGNQPQHF. CDR3 in DNA: TGTGCCAGCTCACTGGACAGGGGTAATCAGCCCCAGCATTTT.

This chain links TRBV28 with TRBJ1-4, with 7 bases fitting TRBD1. This CDR3 is 16 amino acids long. Losses at the gene ends were 3 bases for V and 4 bases for J; bases not matched to a gene: 8. Germline V gene lookup returns CDR1 MDHEN and CDR2 SYDVKM. CDR3 region: CASSLTGNGDNEKLFF. CDR3 sequence (DNA): TGTGCCAGCAGTTTGACAGGGAACGGCGATAATGAAAAACTGTTTTTT.

In this sample, this clone turned up once. V usage is TRBV6-2 or TRBV6-3 and J usage is TRBJ2-3, with TRBD2 identical over 12 bases. Germline assignment: CDR1 MNHEY and CDR2 SVGEGT. The trim removed 2 bases at V and 4 bases at J, leaving 10 bases unmatched. There are 18 residues in the CDR3. CDR3 protein: CASSYQLAGGPIPDTQYF. The CDR3 DNA follows: TGTGCCAGCAGTTACCAGCTAGCGGGGGGGCCTATCCCAGATACGCAGTATTTT.

This sequence joins TRBV28 and TRBJ1-4, with 9 bases lining up with TRBD1. The germline V gene encodes CDR1 MDHEN and CDR2 SYDVKM. This CDR3 contains 16 residues. Unmatched junction bases numbered 5, after V lost 2 bases and J lost 4 bases. The CDR3 DNA reads TGTGCCAGCAGTTTAGGGGGGGACAGGGATAATGAAAAACTGTTTTTT. It is translated as CASSLGGDRDNEKLFF. Supplemented by reference TRBV28 and TRBJ1-4, the full variable domain reads DVKVTQSSRYLVKRTGEKVFLECVQDMDHENMFWYRQDPGLGLRLIYFSYDVKMKEKGDIPEGYSVSREKKERFSLILESASTNQTSMYLCASSLGGDRDNEKLFFGSGTQLSVL.

The genes are TRBV19 and TRBJ2-1; a weak D match, TRBD1 (5 bases). The germline V and J ends were trimmed by 4 bases and 5 bases, with 15 bases remaining between them. The CDR3 consists of 15 residues. Germline CDR1 and CDR2: LNHDA and SQIVND (reference sequence). The DNA of the CDR3 is TGTGCCAGTAGTAACGGTGCGAAGGGGAACAATGAGCAGTTCTTC. Amino acids: CASSNGAKGNNEQFF.

This clone was detected only a few times. The rearrangement links TRBV25-1 to TRBJ1-2; 8 bases align to TRBD1. J lost 8 bases, V lost 2 bases, and 7 bases had no gene match. The CDR3 runs to 14 residues. The germline CDR1 and CDR2 sequences are MGHDK and SYGVNS. CDR3 region: CASSEQGARRGYTF. CDR3 in DNA: TGTGCCAGCAGTGAACAGGGGGCGCGGCGCGGCTACACCTTC.

The chain links TRBV5-5 to TRBJ2-1; TRBD1 aligns across 10 bases. CDR3 length equals 15 residues. Germline V lookup: CDR1 SGHKS, CDR2 YYEKEE (reference sequence). The V gene end was trimmed by 5 bases and the J gene end by 4 bases; junction bases not matched to a gene: 6. The CDR3 DNA is TGTGCCAGCAGGGTGGGACAGGGGTATTACAATGAGCAGTTCTTC. It codes for CASRVGQGYYNEQFF.

V usage is TRBV5-4 and J usage is TRBJ2-3; 11 bases map to TRBD2. CDR3 length: 16 amino acids. From germline, CDR1 is SGHNT and CDR2 YYREEE (reference sequence). Trimming at V came to 4 bases and at J to 1 base, leaving 5 bases not matched to a gene. CDR3 region: CASSLSGGAGTDTQYF. As DNA, the CDR3 is TGTGCCAGCAGCCTTAGCGGGGGGGCTGGCACAGATACGCAGTATTTT.

This clone was seen a single time. The chain employs TRBV11-2 and TRBJ1-6, with TRBD1 matching over 8 bases. The germline V gene encodes CDR1 SGHAT and CDR2 FQNNGV. The V gene end was trimmed by 5 bases and the J gene end by 7 bases; junction bases not matched to a gene: 1. The CDR3 contains 13 residues. CDR3 coding DNA: TGTGCCAGCAGCCAGGGGGCCAATTCACCCCTCCACTTT. This gives the protein CASSQGANSPLHF.

CDR3 region: CASSASGGSYEQYF. The DNA of the CDR3 is TGTGCCAGCAGTGCCAGCGGGGGATCCTACGAGCAGTACTTC. The rearrangement links TRBV2 to TRBJ2-7; 8 bases agree with TRBD2. Germline V gene lookup returns CDR1 SNHLY and CDR2 FYNNEI. With 4 bases clipped from V and 1 base from J, the junction kept 3 bases outside the gene matches. The CDR3 has 14 residues.

The chain has TRBV27 and TRBJ1-4; possibly TRBD1 for D (5 bases). Germline V gene sequence: CDR1 MNHEY, CDR2 SMNVEV (reference sequence). This CDR3 spans 14 amino acids. Trimming stripped 4 bases from V and 6 bases from J, with 12 bases between. CDR3 in DNA: TGTGCCAGCAGTTCCCTGGGGCCTGATGAAAAACTGTTTTTT. This sequence encodes CASSSLGPDEKLFF.

This clone has only a few counts. The gene calls are TRBV6-5 and TRBJ1-2; the match to TRBD1 covers 10 bases. This CDR3 region has 15 residues. Germline V gene lookup returns CDR1 MNHEY and CDR2 SVGAGI. With 6 bases clipped from V and 7 bases from J, the junction kept 11 bases outside the gene matches. The CDR3 coding sequence is TGTGCCAGCAGGAGGGCCGTGGGACAGGGGTTTGGCTACACCTTC. It translates to CASRRAVGQGFGYTF.

This clone was seen only once. The genes are TRBV2 and TRBJ1-2; D is ambiguous. The CDR3 consists of 9 residues. Between the trimmed V and J ends, which lost 10 bases and 4 bases, there was a span of 4 bases. Germline V lookup: CDR1 SNHLY, CDR2 FYNNEI. CDR3 region: CATIYGYTF. In DNA form, the CDR3 reads TGTGCCACTATCTATGGCTACACCTTC.